This T cell receptor (beta chain) came from a study of T-cell reconstitution after alpha-beta-depleted transplantation in children. General study points: Roughly two months post-transplant, alpha-beta T cells reportedly originated from several hundred graft clones that had expanded.

A note on this clonotype: Its target is not known.

This CDR3 is built from 15 residues. The ends were cut back, 4 bases at V and 7 bases at J, with 17 bases in the middle. Unique molecular identifiers tagged the TCRbeta library. TCRdb fed the PCR reads into MiXCR, producing one record per CDR3 protein. This table has about 980,000 distinct CDR3 sequences, about 31% appearing once. V and J are TRBV12-3 or TRBV12-4 and TRBJ2-1; D may be TRBD1 (5 bases). The source is a boy younger than two who had a stem cell transplant for SCID, so the T cells may come from the graft donor. Source: PBMCs, mostly from graft donor cells, taken 360 days after TCRalphabeta/CD19-depleted stem cell transplant. The CDR3, as DNA: TGTGCCAGCAGTTCACTGACAGTTCTGGGGAATGAGCAGTTCTTC. Protein product: CASSSLTVLGNEQFF.